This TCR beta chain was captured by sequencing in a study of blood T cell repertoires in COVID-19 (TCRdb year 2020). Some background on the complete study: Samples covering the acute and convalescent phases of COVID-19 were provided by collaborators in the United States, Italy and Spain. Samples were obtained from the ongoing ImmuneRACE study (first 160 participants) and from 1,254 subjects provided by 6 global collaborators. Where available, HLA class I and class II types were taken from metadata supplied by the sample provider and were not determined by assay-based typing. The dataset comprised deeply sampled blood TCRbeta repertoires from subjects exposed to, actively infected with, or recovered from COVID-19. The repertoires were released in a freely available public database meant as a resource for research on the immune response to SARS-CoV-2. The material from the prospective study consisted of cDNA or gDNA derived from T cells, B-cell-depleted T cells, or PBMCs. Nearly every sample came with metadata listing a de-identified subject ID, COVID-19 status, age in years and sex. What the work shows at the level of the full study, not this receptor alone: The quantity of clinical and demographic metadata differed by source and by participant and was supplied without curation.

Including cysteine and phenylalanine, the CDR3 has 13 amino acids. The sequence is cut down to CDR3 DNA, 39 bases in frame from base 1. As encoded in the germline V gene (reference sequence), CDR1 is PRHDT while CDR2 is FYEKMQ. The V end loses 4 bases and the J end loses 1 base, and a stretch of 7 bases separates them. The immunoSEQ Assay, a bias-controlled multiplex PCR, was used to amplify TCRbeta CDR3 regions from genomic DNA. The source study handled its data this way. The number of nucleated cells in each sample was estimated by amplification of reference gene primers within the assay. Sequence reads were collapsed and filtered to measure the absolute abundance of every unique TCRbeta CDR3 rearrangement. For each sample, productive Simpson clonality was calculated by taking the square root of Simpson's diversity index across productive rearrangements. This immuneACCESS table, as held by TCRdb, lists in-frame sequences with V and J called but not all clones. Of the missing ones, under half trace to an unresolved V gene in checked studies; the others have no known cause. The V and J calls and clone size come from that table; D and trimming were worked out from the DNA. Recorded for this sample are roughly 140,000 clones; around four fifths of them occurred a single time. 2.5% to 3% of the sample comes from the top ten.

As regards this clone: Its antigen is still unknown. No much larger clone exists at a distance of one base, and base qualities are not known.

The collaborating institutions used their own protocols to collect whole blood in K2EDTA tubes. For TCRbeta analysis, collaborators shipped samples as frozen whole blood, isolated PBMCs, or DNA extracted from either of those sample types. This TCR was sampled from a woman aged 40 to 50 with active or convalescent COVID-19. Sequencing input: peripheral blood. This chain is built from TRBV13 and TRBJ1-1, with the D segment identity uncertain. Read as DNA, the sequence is TGTGCCAGCAGCTACTCGGGGAACACTGAAGCTTTCTTT. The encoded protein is CASSYSGNTEAFF.